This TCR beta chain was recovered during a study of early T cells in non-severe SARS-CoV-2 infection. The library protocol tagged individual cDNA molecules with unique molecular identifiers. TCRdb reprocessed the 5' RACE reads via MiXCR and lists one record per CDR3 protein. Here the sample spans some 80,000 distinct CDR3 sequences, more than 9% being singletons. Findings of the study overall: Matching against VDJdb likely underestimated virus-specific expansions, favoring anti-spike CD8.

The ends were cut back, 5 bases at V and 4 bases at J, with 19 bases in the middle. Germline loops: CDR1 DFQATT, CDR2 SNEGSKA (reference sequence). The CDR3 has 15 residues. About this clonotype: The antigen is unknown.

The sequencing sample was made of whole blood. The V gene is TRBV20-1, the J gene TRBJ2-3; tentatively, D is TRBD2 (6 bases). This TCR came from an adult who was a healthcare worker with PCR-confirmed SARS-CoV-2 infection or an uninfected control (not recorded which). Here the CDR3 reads CSAQKGSRESDTQYF. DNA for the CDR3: TGCAGTGCTCAAAAGGGCTCTCGGGAGTCAGATACGCAGTATTTT.